Each of the 5 T cell receptor beta chains below was sequenced from the same sample in a study of blood T cell repertoires in COVID-19. Measured with immunoSEQ multiplex PCR; TCRdb has only the in-frame clones, and not every one. Of roughly 230,000 clones in the sample, 80% to 90% are singletons; the top ten hold 3.5% to 5.5%. The sequenced sample consisted of peripheral blood. The source is a woman aged 40 to 49 who had recovered from COVID-19.

In its sample, this clone was seen a few times. V usage is TRBV2 and J usage is TRBJ1-6; a weak D match, TRBD1 (6 bases). The germline V gene has CDR1 SNHLY and CDR2 FYNNEI. Trimming took off 5 bases at V and 6 bases at J, with 20 bases between the two ends. This CDR3 has 17 residues. CDR3 DNA sequence: TGTGCCAGCAGTCCCGAACAACAGGGAGTTCGTAATTCACCCCTCCACTTT. It is translated as CASSPEQQGVRNSPLHF.

The V and J genes are TRBV28 and TRBJ1-3; 8 bases line up with TRBD1. Trimming at V came to 6 bases and at J to 4 bases, leaving 8 bases not matched to a gene. CDR3 length equals 15 residues. Germline loops: CDR1 MDHEN, CDR2 SYDVKM. For the CDR3, the DNA is TGTGCCAGCAGCGACAGGGGAACGGGAGGAAACACCATATATTTT. Its translation: CASSDRGTGGNTIYF. Full variable domain (remainder filled in from reference TRBV28 and TRBJ1-3): DVKVTQSSRYLVKRTGEKVFLECVQDMDHENMFWYRQDPGLGLRLIYFSYDVKMKEKGDIPEGYSVSREKKERFSLILESASTNQTSMYLCASSDRGTGGNTIYFGEGSWLTVV.

The rearrangement uses TRBV5-6 and TRBJ1-1, with 8 bases lining up with TRBD1. Germline V gives CDR1 SGHDT, CDR2 YYEEEE. The CDR3 length is 14 residues. The V gene end was trimmed by 6 bases and the J gene end by 10 bases; junction bases not matched to a gene: 14. The CDR3 sequence is CASTQGAASGGAFF. The CDR3 DNA reads TGTGCCAGCACCCAGGGGGCTGCGTCTGGAGGAGCTTTCTTT.

In DNA, the CDR3 is TGTGCCAGCAGTGCTATAGCGGGAGGAGGAGATACGCAGTATTTT. Amino acid sequence: CASSAIAGGGDTQYF. The chain uses TRBV25-1 and TRBJ2-3, with 10 bases aligning to TRBD2. The CDR3 covers 15 residues. V dropped 4 bases and J dropped 5; count of bases not matched to a gene: 6. The germline V gene encodes CDR1 MGHDK and CDR2 SYGVNS.

The chain recombines TRBV4-3 with TRBJ1-2, with TRBD1 matching over 8 bases. Germline V gene data show CDR1 as LGHNA and CDR2 as YSLEER. The CDR3 is 15 amino acids. V lost 1 base and J lost 0; bases outside the gene matches: 1. CDR3 nucleotides: TGCGCCAGCAGCCAAGGGACAGGGACTAACTATGGCTACACCTTC. Its translation is CASSQGTGTNYGYTF.